The 28 T cell receptor beta chains below were found in one sample sequenced in a study of shared clonotypes between healthy human individuals. Clones were sequenced by immunoSEQ multiplex PCR, and TCRdb holds only the in-frame ones, with some missing. The sample has 640,000 or so clones, approximately 79% seen once. The sequenced sample was memory CD4+ T cells sorted from blood. The subset is: CD45RA-negative fraction. The receptors derive from a woman under 40 in good health.

The chain combines TRBV28 with TRBJ2-7, with a weak D call TRBD2 (5 bases). There are 13 residues in the CDR3. Germline-derived CDR1 and CDR2 are MDHEN and SYDVKM. V was shortened by 2 bases and J by 3 bases, with 8 bases between the two germline ends. The chain's CDR3 is CASSLKAGYEQYF. The DNA for the CDR3 is TGTGCCAGCAGTTTAAAGGCGGGCTACGAGCAGTACTTC.

Many counts were recorded for this clone. The chain recombines TRBV7-9 with TRBJ2-7; D is uncertain. V dropped 1 base and J dropped 4 bases, with 14 bases sitting between them. CDR1 is SEHNR, CDR2 FQNEAQ, per germline (reference sequence). The CDR3 has 15 amino acids. The CDR3 sequence is CASSLGLGVSYEQYF. The CDR3 bases are TGTGCCAGCAGCTTAGGGCTTGGGGTTTCTTACGAGCAGTACTTC.

V and J are TRBV6-6 and TRBJ2-3; TRBD2 matches 14 bases. The CDR3 totals 15 residues. Germline CDR1 is MNHNY and CDR2 is SVGAGI (reference sequence). V gave up 6 bases and J gave up 3 bases; unmatched junction bases: 2. The CDR3 nucleotides read TGTGCCAGCAGGGGGACTAGCGGGAGAACAGATACGCAGTATTTT. It is translated as CASRGTSGRTDTQYF.

The rearrangement links TRBV4-1 to TRBJ2-2, with 10 bases aligning to TRBD2. The CDR3 covers 17 residues. V shed 4 bases and J 7 bases; nucleotides not matched to a gene: 12. Germline V gene lookup returns CDR1 MGHRA and CDR2 YSYEKL. The CDR3 DNA reads as TGCGCCAGCAGCCTAGGGACTAGCGTTCGCAGGGGCGGGGAGCTGTTTTTT. Translated: CASSLGTSVRRGGELFF.

This clone showed up just a few times. Here the CDR3 reads CSAAEQGIEYF. The DNA of the CDR3 is TGCAGTGCCGCCGAACAGGGTATCGAGTACTTC. The chain links TRBV20-1 to TRBJ2-7, with a tentative D call TRBD1 (6 bases). The germline V and J ends were trimmed by 6 bases and 11 bases, with 17 bases remaining between them. This CDR3 spans 11 amino acids. Per the germline V gene, CDR1 is DFQATT and CDR2 is SNEGSKA (reference sequence).

The chain couples TRBV28 to TRBJ2-4; TRBD1 is a possible D gene (5 bases). V was cut by 1 base and J by 2 bases, with 6 bases left in between. This CDR3 comprises 14 residues. Germline CDR1 and CDR2: MDHEN and SYDVKM. The CDR3 spells CASSLSGTKNIQYF. The CDR3 DNA reads TGTGCCAGCAGTTTATCAGGGACCAAAAACATTCAGTACTTC.

The chain has TRBV6-5 and TRBJ2-7; D gene ambiguous. Germline lookup yields CDR1 MNHEY and CDR2 SVGAGI. Trimming pared 4 bases from V and 3 bases from J, leaving 13 bases between. The CDR3 runs to 14 residues. CDR3 sequence reads: CASSLHGPYYEQYF. The CDR3 DNA is TGTGCCAGCAGTTTACACGGGCCATACTACGAGCAGTACTTC.

The chain is built from TRBV27 and TRBJ2-3; 9 positions agree with TRBD2. Losses at the gene ends were 6 bases for V and 2 bases for J; bases not matched to a gene: 9. The germline V gene encodes CDR1 MNHEY and CDR2 SMNVEV (reference sequence). The CDR3 loop spans 16 amino acids. Here the CDR3 DNA reads TGTGCCAGCAGCCTAGGGACTAGCAGATACACAGATACGCAGTATTTT. It encodes CASSLGTSRYTDTQYF.

This clone occurred a few times. This chain joins TRBV2 and TRBJ2-3; D could derive from TRBD1 or TRBD2 (5 bases each). The CDR3 consists of 13 residues. Trimming removed 6 bases at V and 2 bases at J, with 9 bases between. The V gene's germline CDR1 is SNHLY and CDR2 FYNNEI. CDR3 protein: CASRRGPTDTQYF. CDR3 coding DNA: TGTGCCAGCAGGAGGGGTCCCACAGATACGCAGTATTTT.

This chain joins TRBV19 and TRBJ2-4; 12 nucleotides align to TRBD2. The trim removed 3 bases at V and 5 bases at J, leaving 5 bases unmatched. The CDR3 contains 16 residues. In germline, CDR1 is LNHDA, CDR2 SQIVND (reference sequence). CDR3 in amino acids: CASSIHLAGGQNIQYF. CDR3 DNA: TGTGCCAGTAGTATCCATCTAGCGGGAGGGCAAAACATTCAGTACTTC.

The chain has TRBV19 and TRBJ2-7; 9 bases align to TRBD1. The germline V gene has CDR1 LNHDA and CDR2 SQIVND (reference sequence). The CDR3 sequence is 13 residues long. V gave up 4 bases and J gave up 7 bases; unmatched junction bases: 5. CDR3 protein: CASSRTGGEEQYF. In nucleotides, the CDR3 is TGTGCCAGTAGTAGAACAGGGGGCGAAGAGCAGTACTTC.

CDR3 in amino acids: CASSLGTGGTGAFF. As DNA, the CDR3 is TGTGCCAGCAGCCTAGGGACGGGCGGTACCGGAGCTTTCTTT. The chain has TRBV9 and TRBJ1-1; perhaps TRBD1 as D (5 bases). V was pared by 4 bases and J by 10 bases, with 20 bases between. Germline V gives CDR1 SGDLS, CDR2 YYNGEE. The CDR3 has 14 amino acids.

This clone was seen a handful of times. The chain couples TRBV11-2 to TRBJ2-3, with D uncertain. This CDR3 comprises 12 residues. Trimming stripped 5 bases from V and 6 bases from J, with 9 bases between. Germline V lookup: CDR1 SGHAT, CDR2 FQNNGV. The DNA of the CDR3 is TGTGCCAGCAGCCCCTCGGCGGATACGCAGTATTTT. It is translated as CASSPSADTQYF.

This clone was detected once. The V gene is TRBV28, the J gene TRBJ1-4; D ambiguous. V lost 2 bases and J lost 8, with 6 bases in between. CDR3 length: 12 residues. Germline CDR1 MDHEN, CDR2 SYDVKM. The DNA for the CDR3 is TGTGCCAGCAGTTTAATACCGGAAAAACTGTTTTTT. It yields the protein CASSLIPEKLFF.

The V and J genes are TRBV27 and TRBJ2-2; 10 nucleotides line up with TRBD2. CDR3 length: 16 amino acids. Per the germline V gene, CDR1 is MNHEY and CDR2 is SMNVEV (reference sequence). V lost 6 bases to trimming and J lost 5 bases; unmatched junction nucleotides: 9. In DNA, the CDR3 is TGTGCCAGCAGGGTGGTAGCGGGAGGTATAACCGGGGAGCTGTTTTTT. This gives the protein CASRVVAGGITGELFF.

The chain uses TRBV2 and TRBJ1-4; 7 bases match TRBD1. CDR1 and CDR2 from the germline V gene are SNHLY and FYNNEI. The CDR3 covers 14 residues. J was trimmed by 8 bases and V by 7 bases; bases with no gene match: 10. As DNA, the CDR3 is TGTGCCAGCAAAACCGGGACAGCCGGGGAAAAACTGTTTTTT. Protein: CASKTGTAGEKLFF.

The genes are TRBV7-2 and TRBJ2-5; 7 nucleotides match TRBD1. The end of the DNA fits TRBJ2-7 better, so the J call may be wrong. CDR1 and CDR2 from the germline V gene are SGHTA and FQGNSA. This CDR3 has 15 residues. CDR3 amino acids: CASSLAGGVWVEQYF. In DNA, the CDR3 is TGTGCCAGCAGCTTAGCAGGGGGCGTCTGGGTCGAGCAGTACTTC.

The genes are TRBV28 and TRBJ1-2; the D is unclear. Germline CDR1 is MDHEN and CDR2 is SYDVKM. The CDR3 spans 12 residues. V dropped 9 bases and J dropped 3 bases, with 11 bases sitting between them. The DNA of the CDR3 is TGTGCCAGTTCGGCCAGCGACTATGGCTACACCTTC. As protein: CASSASDYGYTF.

This chain joins TRBV19 and TRBJ1-2, with D perhaps TRBD1 (6 bases). With 4 bases removed from V and 7 bases from J, the gap between germline ends came to 13 bases. Germline V lookup: CDR1 LNHDA, CDR2 SQIVND (reference sequence). The CDR3 is made up of 13 amino acids. The CDR3 sequence: CASSRGQGGGYTF. CDR3 bases: TGTGCCAGTAGTAGGGGGCAGGGCGGTGGCTACACCTTC.

CDR3 region: CASSIALAGVYEQYF. CDR3 DNA: TGTGCCAGTAGTATAGCACTAGCGGGAGTCTACGAGCAGTACTTC. This chain uses TRBV19 with TRBJ2-7, with 11 bases identical to TRBD2. The CDR3 covers 15 residues. J was trimmed by 3 bases and V by 1 base; bases with no gene match: 2. From germline, CDR1 is LNHDA and CDR2 SQIVND (reference sequence).

This chain uses TRBV27 with TRBJ1-2, with unresolved D. V was cut by 5 bases and J by 7 bases, with 17 bases left in between. The CDR3 totals 14 residues. The germline V gene encodes CDR1 MNHEY and CDR2 SMNVEV (reference sequence). The CDR3 DNA sequence: TGTGCCAGCAGTCAAAAAGGGTACTTCGCTGGCTACACCTTC. The encoded protein is CASSQKGYFAGYTF.

Details on this clone: Other DNA sequences in the same sample also yield this CDR3. V usage is TRBV11-2 and J usage is TRBJ2-1; perhaps TRBD1 as D (5 bases). The CDR3 spans 13 residues. From germline, CDR1 is SGHAT and CDR2 FQNNGV. Trimming stripped 0 bases from V and 8 bases from J, with 8 bases between. CDR3 nucleotide sequence: TGTGCCAGCAGCTTAGATCAAGGGGATGAGCAGTTCTTC. Its translation is CASSLDQGDEQFF.

The gene calls are TRBV25-1 and TRBJ2-7, with 7 bases that match TRBD1. V lost 3 bases and J lost 0; bases outside the gene matches: 8. The CDR3 has 16 residues. Germline CDR1 and CDR2: MGHDK and SYGVNS. The CDR3 is CASSDVGDSSSYEQYF. The CDR3 nucleotides read TGTGCCAGCAGTGACGTGGGGGACAGTAGCTCCTACGAGCAGTACTTC.

The genes are TRBV5-1 and TRBJ2-1, with 9 bases that match TRBD2. Germline loops: CDR1 SGHRS, CDR2 YFSETQ. V trimming: 3 bases; J trimming: 2 bases; junction bases outside the gene matches: 6. This CDR3 spans 16 amino acids. As DNA, the CDR3 is TGCGCCAGCAGCTGGCGGGGGGGAACGGCCTACAATGAGCAGTTCTTC. Its translation is CASSWRGGTAYNEQFF.

This sequence joins TRBV7-9 and TRBJ1-2; 8 nucleotides match TRBD1. The germline V gene has CDR1 SEHNR and CDR2 FQNEAQ (reference sequence). Trimming removed 6 bases from V and 8 bases from J; junction bases left unmatched: 8. CDR3 length: 13 amino acids. Here the CDR3 reads CASSLDREVGYTF. The CDR3 DNA reads TGTGCCAGCAGTTTGGACAGGGAGGTGGGCTACACCTTC.

The chain links TRBV15 to TRBJ1-5; D possibly corresponds to TRBD1 (6 bases). V lost 0 bases to trimming and J lost 0 bases, with 18 bases between them. The CDR3 is 19 amino acids. The germline V gene has CDR1 LNHNV and CDR2 YYDKDF (reference sequence). In DNA, the CDR3 is TGTGCCACCAGCAGAGATCACGCAGGGGACCCTTATAGCAATCAGCCCCAGCATTTT. It is translated as CATSRDHAGDPYSNQPQHF.

J is TRBJ1-4 and V is TRBV4-2, with TRBD1 matching over 7 bases. CDR3 length: 13 amino acids. The germline CDR1 and CDR2 sequences are LGHNA and YNFKEQ. Trimming took 5 bases from V and 8 from J; bases not matched to a gene: 5. This CDR3 reads CASSSQGREKLFF. In DNA, the CDR3 is TGTGCCAGCAGCTCACAGGGGAGGGAAAAACTGTTTTTT.

As for this clone: This may be a read error: a much more frequent sequence differs by one nucleotide. The chain has TRBV28 and TRBJ2-6; possible D gene TRBD1, 5 bases. This CDR3 contains 16 residues. Germline-derived CDR1 and CDR2 are MDHEN and SYDVKM. V was trimmed by 2 bases and J by 0 bases, leaving 8 bases between them. In DNA, the CDR3 is TGTGCCAGCAGTTTACGACAGCACTCTGGGGCCAACGTCCTGACTTTC. The encoded protein is CASSLRQHSGANVLTF.